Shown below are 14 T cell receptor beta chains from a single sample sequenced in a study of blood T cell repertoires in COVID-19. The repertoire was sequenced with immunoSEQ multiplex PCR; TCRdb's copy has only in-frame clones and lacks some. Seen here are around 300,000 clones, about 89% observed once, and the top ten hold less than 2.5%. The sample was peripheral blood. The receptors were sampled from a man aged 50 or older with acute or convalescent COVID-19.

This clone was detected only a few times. The CDR3 here is CASSAGGFSSYEQYF. The CDR3 DNA sequence: TGTGCCAGCAGCGCGGGGGGTTTCAGCTCCTACGAGCAGTACTTC. This chain uses TRBV2 with TRBJ2-7, with 8 nucleotides matching TRBD2. The germline V gene has CDR1 SNHLY and CDR2 FYNNEI. The V and J ends lost 6 bases and 0 bases, in that order; junction bases with no gene match: 7. CDR3 length: 15 amino acids.

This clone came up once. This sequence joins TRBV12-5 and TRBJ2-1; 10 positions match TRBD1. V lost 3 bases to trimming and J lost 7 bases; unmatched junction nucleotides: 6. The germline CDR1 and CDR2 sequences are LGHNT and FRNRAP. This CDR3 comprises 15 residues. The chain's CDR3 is CASGFGQGGVNEQFF. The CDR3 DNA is TGTGCTAGTGGTTTCGGACAGGGGGGTGTGAATGAGCAGTTCTTC. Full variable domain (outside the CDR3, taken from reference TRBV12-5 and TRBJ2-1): DARVTQTPRHKVTEMGQEVTMRCQPILGHNTVFWYRQTMMQGLELLAYFRNRAPLDDSGMPKDRFSAEMPDATLATLKIQPSEPRDSAVYFCASGFGQGGVNEQFFGPGTRLTVL.

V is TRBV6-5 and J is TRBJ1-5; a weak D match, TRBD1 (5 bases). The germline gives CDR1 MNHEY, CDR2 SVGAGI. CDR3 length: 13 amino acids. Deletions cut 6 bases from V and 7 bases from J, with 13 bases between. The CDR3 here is CASRPSGDQPQHF. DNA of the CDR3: TGTGCCAGCAGGCCATCGGGGGACCAGCCCCAGCATTTT.

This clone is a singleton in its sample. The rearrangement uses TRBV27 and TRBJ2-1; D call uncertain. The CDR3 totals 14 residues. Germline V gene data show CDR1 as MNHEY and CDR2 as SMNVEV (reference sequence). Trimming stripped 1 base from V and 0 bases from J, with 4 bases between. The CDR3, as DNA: TGTGCCAGCAGTTTATTTAGCTCCTACAATGAGCAGTTCTTC. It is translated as CASSLFSSYNEQFF.

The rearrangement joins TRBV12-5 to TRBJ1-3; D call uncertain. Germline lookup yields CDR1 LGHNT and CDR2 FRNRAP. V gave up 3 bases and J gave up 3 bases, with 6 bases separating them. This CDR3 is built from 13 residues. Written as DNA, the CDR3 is TGTGCTAGTGGTTTTCTGAGTGGAAACACCATATATTTT. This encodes CASGFLSGNTIYF.

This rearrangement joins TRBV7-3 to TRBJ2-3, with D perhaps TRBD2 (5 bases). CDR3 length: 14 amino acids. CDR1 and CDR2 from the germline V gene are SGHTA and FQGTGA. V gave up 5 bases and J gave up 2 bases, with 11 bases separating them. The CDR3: CASSPERLTDTQYF. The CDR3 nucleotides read TGTGCCAGCAGCCCAGAGCGGCTCACAGATACGCAGTATTTT.

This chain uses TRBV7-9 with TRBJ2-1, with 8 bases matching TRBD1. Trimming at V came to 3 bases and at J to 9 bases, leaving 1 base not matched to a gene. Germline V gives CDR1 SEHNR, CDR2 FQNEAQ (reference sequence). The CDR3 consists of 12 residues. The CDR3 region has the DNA TGTGCCAGCAGCTTCACAGGGGGTGAGCAGTTCTTC. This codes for CASSFTGGEQFF.

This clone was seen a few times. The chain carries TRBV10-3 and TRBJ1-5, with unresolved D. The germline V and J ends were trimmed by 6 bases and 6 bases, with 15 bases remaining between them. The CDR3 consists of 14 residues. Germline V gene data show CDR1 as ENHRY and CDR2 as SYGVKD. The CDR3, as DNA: TGTGCCATCAGCGTAGGCAGTGAGGGTCAGCCCCAGCATTTT. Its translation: CAISVGSEGQPQHF.

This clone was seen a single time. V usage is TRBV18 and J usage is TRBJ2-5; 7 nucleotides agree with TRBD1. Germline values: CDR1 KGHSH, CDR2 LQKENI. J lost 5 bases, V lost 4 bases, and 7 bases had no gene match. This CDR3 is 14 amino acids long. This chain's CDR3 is CASSRDRAGETQYF. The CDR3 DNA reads TGTGCCAGCTCACGAGACAGGGCTGGGGAGACCCAGTACTTC.

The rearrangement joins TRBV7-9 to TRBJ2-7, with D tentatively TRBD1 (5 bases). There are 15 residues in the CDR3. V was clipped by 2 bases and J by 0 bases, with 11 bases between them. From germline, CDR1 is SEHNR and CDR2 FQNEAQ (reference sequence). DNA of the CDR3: TGTGCCAGCAGCTTAAGGCAGGGCTACTCCTACGAGCAGTACTTC. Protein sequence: CASSLRQGYSYEQYF.

The CDR3 loop is CASSPGLAGEQYF. The CDR3 DNA sequence: TGTGCCAGCAGCCCCGGACTAGCTGGGGAGCAGTACTTC. The rearrangement joins TRBV7-6 to TRBJ2-7; 8 nucleotides agree with TRBD2. This CDR3 comprises 13 residues. The V segment lost 5 bases and the J segment 7 bases; nucleotides outside the gene matches: 7. CDR1 and CDR2 from the germline V gene are SGHVS and FNYEAQ.

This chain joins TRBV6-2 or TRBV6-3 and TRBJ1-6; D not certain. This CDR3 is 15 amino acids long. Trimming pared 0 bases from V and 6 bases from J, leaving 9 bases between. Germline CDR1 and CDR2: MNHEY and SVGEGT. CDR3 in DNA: TGTGCCAGCAGTTACTCTTATGGGCTTAATTCACCCCTCCACTTT. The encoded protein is CASSYSYGLNSPLHF.

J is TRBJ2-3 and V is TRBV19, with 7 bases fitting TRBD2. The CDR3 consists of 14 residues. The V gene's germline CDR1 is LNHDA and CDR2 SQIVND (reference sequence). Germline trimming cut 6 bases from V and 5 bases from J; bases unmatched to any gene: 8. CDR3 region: CASRSISGLDTQYF. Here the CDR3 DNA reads TGTGCCAGTAGGTCGATTAGCGGGTTAGATACGCAGTATTTT.

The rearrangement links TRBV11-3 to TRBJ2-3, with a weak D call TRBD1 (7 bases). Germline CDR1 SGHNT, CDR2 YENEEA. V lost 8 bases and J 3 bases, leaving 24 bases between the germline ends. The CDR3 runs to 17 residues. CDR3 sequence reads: CASSLGGGAPSTDTQYF. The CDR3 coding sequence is TGTGCCAGCTCCCTTGGAGGGGGCGCTCCCTCAACAGATACGCAGTATTTT. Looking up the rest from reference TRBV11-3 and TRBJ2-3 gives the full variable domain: EAGVVQSPRYKIIEKKQPVAFWCNPISGHNTLYWYLQNLGQGPELLIRYENEEAVDDSQLPKDRFSAERLKGVDSTLKIQPAELGDSAVYLCASSLGGGAPSTDTQYFGPGTRLTVL.